Listed below are T cell receptor beta chains from one sample, sequenced in a study of blood T cell repertoires in COVID-19. Generated by immunoSEQ multiplex PCR, the TCRdb table keeps only in-frame clones and is missing some. The repertoire holds some 250,000 clones, with roughly four fifths as singletons. The specimen was peripheral blood. The origin of the receptors is a woman aged 80 or over with acute or convalescent COVID-19. CDR3s include the opening cysteine and the closing phenylalanine or tryptophan. Fields, in order: clone size, J gene, D gene, V gene, CDR3 DNA, CDR3 protein. The D gene is left open where the match is weak. A clone size is listed for some rows: how often the clone was seen (once, few, many), or a class if it is expanded.

abundance: once; j_gene: TRBJ1-3; d_gene: NA; v_gene: TRBV27; CDR3nt: TGTGCCAGCAGTTTATCGGCGGGCTCGGGTGGAAACACCATATATTTT; CDR3aa: CASSLSAGSGGNTIYF
abundance: NA; j_gene: TRBJ2-5; d_gene: NA; v_gene: TRBV29-1; CDR3nt: TGCAGCGTGGGGGCGAAACTCATCCAAGAGACCCAGTACTTC; CDR3aa: CSVGAKLIQETQYF
abundance: NA; j_gene: TRBJ1-2; d_gene: NA; v_gene: TRBV28; CDR3nt: TGTGCCAGCAGTTTAGGGCCCCGGATTGGCTACACCTTC; CDR3aa: CASSLGPRIGYTF
abundance: NA; j_gene: TRBJ1-6; d_gene: NA; v_gene: TRBV4-1; CDR3nt: TGCGCCAGCAGCCAAGATCACGTCACACCAAATTCACCCCTCCACTTT; CDR3aa: CASSQDHVTPNSPLHF
abundance: once; j_gene: TRBJ1-6; d_gene: TRBD1; v_gene: TRBV7-9; CDR3nt: TGTGCCAGCAGCCGGGACAGGGGTAATTCACCCCTCCACTTT; CDR3aa: CASSRDRGNSPLHF
abundance: NA; j_gene: TRBJ1-2; d_gene: TRBD1; v_gene: TRBV18; CDR3nt: TGTGCCAGCTCACCACCGGGTCTTCAGGGGGACGGCTACACCTTC; CDR3aa: CASSPPGLQGDGYTF
abundance: NA; j_gene: TRBJ2-3; d_gene: TRBD1; v_gene: TRBV25-1; CDR3nt: TGTGCCAGCAGGTTCCGACAGGGGGGTACAGATACGCAGTATTTT; CDR3aa: CASRFRQGGTDTQYF
abundance: NA; j_gene: TRBJ1-2; d_gene: TRBD1; v_gene: TRBV2; CDR3nt: TGTGCCAGCAGTGAAGCTAGCCCGGGACAGGGCGGCGTCTACACCTTC; CDR3aa: CASSEASPGQGGVYTF
abundance: NA; j_gene: TRBJ2-1; d_gene: TRBD2; v_gene: TRBV5-1; CDR3nt: TGCGCCAGCAGCTCTAGCGGGGGGCCCTACAATGAGCAGTTCTTC; CDR3aa: CASSSSGGPYNEQFF
abundance: NA; j_gene: TRBJ2-7; d_gene: NA; v_gene: TRBV7-2; CDR3nt: TGTGCCAGCAGCTTAAGGATGGGAGACGAGCAGTACTTC; CDR3aa: CASSLRMGDEQYF
abundance: few; j_gene: TRBJ1-4; d_gene: TRBD1; v_gene: TRBV7-2; CDR3nt: TGTGCCAGCAGCTCCAGGGGGACGTGGGTAACTAATGAAAAACTGTTTTTT; CDR3aa: CASSSRGTWVTNEKLFF
abundance: NA; j_gene: TRBJ2-6; d_gene: NA; v_gene: TRBV9; CDR3nt: TGTGCCAGCAGCGTAGGAGGGGGAGCGAGTACTGGGGCCAACGTCCTGACTTTC; CDR3aa: CASSVGGGASTGANVLTF
abundance: NA; j_gene: TRBJ2-1; d_gene: TRBD1; v_gene: TRBV2; CDR3nt: TGTGCCAGCAGGCGACAGGGGGCCCCCAATGAGCAGTTCTTC; CDR3aa: CASRRQGAPNEQFF
abundance: NA; j_gene: TRBJ2-1; d_gene: TRBD2; v_gene: TRBV12-5; CDR3nt: TGTGCTAGTGGTTCCTCCTTTGGCAGCGGGACTACTTCCTCCTACAATGAGCAGTTCTTC; CDR3aa: CASGSSFGSGTTSSYNEQFF
abundance: NA; j_gene: TRBJ2-3; d_gene: TRBD2; v_gene: TRBV27; CDR3nt: TGTGCCAGCAGTACATACCCGGGACTAGCGGGGGAAATAGATACGCAGTATTTT; CDR3aa: CASSTYPGLAGEIDTQYF
abundance: NA; j_gene: TRBJ2-7; d_gene: NA; v_gene: TRBV3-1/TRBV3-2; CDR3nt: TGTGCCAGCAGCCAATCGAGCAGGGCCTACGAGCAGTACTTC; CDR3aa: CASSQSSRAYEQYF
abundance: NA; j_gene: TRBJ2-3; d_gene: TRBD2; v_gene: TRBV10-2; CDR3nt: TGCGCCAGCACCCGGGAGGGGACAGATACGCAGTATTTT; CDR3aa: CASTREGTDTQYF
abundance: NA; j_gene: TRBJ1-1; d_gene: NA; v_gene: TRBV27; CDR3nt: TGTGCCAGCAGTTCCCCCCAGGGCCTGGGTAACACTGAAGCTTTCTTT; CDR3aa: CASSSPQGLGNTEAFF
abundance: NA; j_gene: TRBJ2-3; d_gene: TRBD1; v_gene: TRBV3-1/TRBV3-2; CDR3nt: TGTGCCAGCAGGGGACAGGGTTCAGATACGCAGTATTTT; CDR3aa: CASRGQGSDTQYF
abundance: NA; j_gene: TRBJ1-3; d_gene: NA; v_gene: TRBV7-2; CDR3nt: TGTGCCAGCAGCTCTCTATCTGGAAACACCATATATTTT; CDR3aa: CASSSLSGNTIYF
abundance: NA; j_gene: TRBJ2-3; d_gene: TRBD2; v_gene: TRBV6-5; CDR3nt: TGTGCCAGCAGTTACCCGGGACTAGCGGGGACAGATACGCAGTATTTT; CDR3aa: CASSYPGLAGTDTQYF
abundance: NA; j_gene: TRBJ2-1; d_gene: TRBD1; v_gene: TRBV3-1/TRBV3-2; CDR3nt: TGTGCCAGCAGCCAGCAGACAGGGGGCATATTTGTGGATGAGCAGTTCTTC; CDR3aa: CASSQQTGGIFVDEQFF
abundance: NA; j_gene: TRBJ1-5; d_gene: TRBD1; v_gene: TRBV2; CDR3nt: TGTGCCAGCAGCGCCGGGCTTATGGGACAGGGGGCGGACAATCAGCCCCAGCATTTT; CDR3aa: CASSAGLMGQGADNQPQHF
abundance: NA; j_gene: TRBJ1-5; d_gene: NA; v_gene: TRBV7-2; CDR3nt: TGTGCCAGCAGCTTAGACAGGGGCAATCAGCCCCAGCATTTT; CDR3aa: CASSLDRGNQPQHF
abundance: NA; j_gene: TRBJ1-3; d_gene: NA; v_gene: TRBV3-1/TRBV3-2; CDR3nt: TGTGCCAGCAGCCAAGCCTACACGGCGGGTACTGGAAACACCATATATTTT; CDR3aa: CASSQAYTAGTGNTIYF
abundance: NA; j_gene: TRBJ1-3; d_gene: NA; v_gene: TRBV28; CDR3nt: TGTGCCAGCAGTTTGAACTCCCCGGACACCATATATTTT; CDR3aa: CASSLNSPDTIYF
abundance: NA; j_gene: TRBJ2-7; d_gene: TRBD1; v_gene: TRBV9; CDR3nt: TGTGCCAGCAGCGGAGGGACAGGGAGAGACGAGCAGTACTTC; CDR3aa: CASSGGTGRDEQYF
abundance: once; j_gene: TRBJ1-1; d_gene: TRBD1; v_gene: TRBV9; CDR3nt: TGTGCCAGCAGCCCCACAGGGGGGCGGCAGAACACTGAAGCTTTCTTT; CDR3aa: CASSPTGGRQNTEAFF
abundance: NA; j_gene: TRBJ2-3; d_gene: TRBD2; v_gene: TRBV3-1/TRBV3-2; CDR3nt: TGTGCCAGCAGTCCGGGACTAGCGGGGGGGCGTTCGAAAACAGATACGCAGTATTTT; CDR3aa: CASSPGLAGGRSKTDTQYF
abundance: NA; j_gene: TRBJ1-6; d_gene: NA; v_gene: TRBV6-2/TRBV6-3; CDR3nt: TGTGCCAGCAGCCCTAAAGGGGCCAATTCGCCCTATAATTCACCCCTCCACTTT; CDR3aa: CASSPKGANSPYNSPLHF
abundance: NA; j_gene: TRBJ2-2; d_gene: NA; v_gene: TRBV18; CDR3nt: TGTGCCAGCTCACCACTTACTAGCACCGGGGAGCTGTTTTTT; CDR3aa: CASSPLTSTGELFF
abundance: NA; j_gene: TRBJ2-1; d_gene: TRBD2; v_gene: TRBV28; CDR3nt: TGTGCCAGCAGTCCCACTGGGTGGGGGGGACCAGGGTCCTACAATGAGCAGTTCTTC; CDR3aa: CASSPTGWGGPGSYNEQFF
abundance: NA; j_gene: TRBJ2-5; d_gene: TRBD1; v_gene: TRBV7-3; CDR3nt: TGTGCCAGCAGCCAAACAGGGGTAGAGACCCAGTACTTC; CDR3aa: CASSQTGVETQYF
abundance: NA; j_gene: TRBJ1-2; d_gene: NA; v_gene: TRBV24-1; CDR3nt: TGTGCCACCAGTGATTACCAGGGTTATGGCTACACCTTC; CDR3aa: CATSDYQGYGYTF
abundance: NA; j_gene: TRBJ1-6; d_gene: TRBD1; v_gene: TRBV11-1; CDR3nt: TGTGCCAGCAGCTTATCCGCAGGGGGGAATTCACCCCTCCACTTT; CDR3aa: CASSLSAGGNSPLHF
abundance: NA; j_gene: TRBJ2-3; d_gene: NA; v_gene: TRBV18; CDR3nt: TGTGCCAGCTCACCACTGTTTTTCAGCCAGGGGGGACGGGTGAGCACAGATACGCAGTATTTT; CDR3aa: CASSPLFFSQGGRVSTDTQYF
abundance: NA; j_gene: TRBJ1-5; d_gene: NA; v_gene: TRBV5-4; CDR3nt: TGTGCCAGCAGCATACAGGGTCAAGTAGGACAGCCCCAGCATTTT; CDR3aa: CASSIQGQVGQPQHF
abundance: NA; j_gene: TRBJ1-1; d_gene: NA; v_gene: TRBV5-1; CDR3nt: TGCGCCAGCAGCCGCCGGGAGAACACTGAAGCTTTCTTT; CDR3aa: CASSRRENTEAFF
abundance: NA; j_gene: TRBJ1-5; d_gene: NA; v_gene: TRBV6-5; CDR3nt: TGTGCCAGCCGAAACCTAGACAGCGCTACGCCCCAGCATTTT; CDR3aa: CASRNLDSATPQHF
abundance: NA; j_gene: TRBJ1-1; d_gene: NA; v_gene: TRBV30; CDR3nt: TGTGCCTGGAGGGAACCGGGCAGGGGAATCACTGAAGCTTTCTTT; CDR3aa: CAWREPGRGITEAFF
abundance: NA; j_gene: TRBJ1-4; d_gene: TRBD1; v_gene: TRBV6-5; CDR3nt: TGTGCCAGCACCGGAGCCGGGACAGTTAATGAAAAACTGTTTTTT; CDR3aa: CASTGAGTVNEKLFF
abundance: NA; j_gene: TRBJ1-1; d_gene: NA; v_gene: TRBV10-1; CDR3nt: TGCGCCAGCAGCCCCAGCGGGCTGAACACTGAAGCTTTCTTT; CDR3aa: CASSPSGLNTEAFF
abundance: NA; j_gene: TRBJ1-2; d_gene: NA; v_gene: TRBV28; CDR3nt: TGTGCCAGCCAGAAGCCGGGGGGTCAAGGCTATGGCTACACCTTC; CDR3aa: CASQKPGGQGYGYTF
abundance: NA; j_gene: TRBJ1-1; d_gene: TRBD1; v_gene: TRBV7-9; CDR3nt: TGTGCCAGCAGCGGTTGGGACAGTCCAAGGGTGAACACTGAAGCTTTCTTT; CDR3aa: CASSGWDSPRVNTEAFF
abundance: NA; j_gene: TRBJ1-2; d_gene: TRBD1; v_gene: TRBV5-1; CDR3nt: TGCGCCAGCAGCTTGGAGGGACAGGGGCCATACACCTTC; CDR3aa: CASSLEGQGPYTF
abundance: NA; j_gene: TRBJ1-5; d_gene: TRBD1; v_gene: TRBV16; CDR3nt: TGTGCCAGCAGCCCGGGACAGGGTTCCAATCAGCCCCAGCATTTT; CDR3aa: CASSPGQGSNQPQHF
abundance: NA; j_gene: TRBJ2-3; d_gene: TRBD1; v_gene: TRBV7-9; CDR3nt: TGTGCCAGCAGCGCAGATGGGACAGGAGGGGATACGCAGTATTTT; CDR3aa: CASSADGTGGDTQYF
abundance: NA; j_gene: TRBJ2-7; d_gene: NA; v_gene: TRBV20-1; CDR3nt: TGCAGTGCTCAGACACACGAGCAGTACTTC; CDR3aa: CSAQTHEQYF
abundance: NA; j_gene: TRBJ2-5; d_gene: TRBD2; v_gene: TRBV28; CDR3nt: TGTGCCAGCAGGGGAGCGGGGGGGCCTGAGGAGACCCAGTACTTC; CDR3aa: CASRGAGGPEETQYF
abundance: NA; j_gene: TRBJ2-7; d_gene: NA; v_gene: TRBV2; CDR3nt: TGTGCCAGCAGTAACCAGGGTGCCGAGCAGTACTTC; CDR3aa: CASSNQGAEQYF
abundance: NA; j_gene: TRBJ1-2; d_gene: NA; v_gene: TRBV5-1; CDR3nt: TGCGCCAGCAGCTTGGATGGAGGGAGCGACTATGGCTACACCTTC; CDR3aa: CASSLDGGSDYGYTF